Presented here are 8 T cell receptor beta chains from one specimen sequenced in a study of T cells in Graves' hyperthyroidism and ophthalmopathy. The investigators amplified TCR beta CDR3 regions from RNA transcripts. HTBI primers were the set used in a first-round RT-PCR of the TCR CDR3. Each CDR3 protein gets one entry after TCRdb re-called the multiplex PCR reads with MiXCR. The data contain some 510,000 distinct CDR3 sequences, less than 25% of them singletons. The material sequenced was blood. The receptors derive from a man in his late teens or twenties with Graves' hyperthyroidism.

This clonotype has a count of ten or more. The chain uses TRBV19 and TRBJ1-5; 8 positions agree with TRBD1. After removal of 8 bases from V and 2 bases from J, the junction contained 8 bases not matched to a gene. The V gene's germline CDR1 is LNHDA and CDR2 SQIVND (reference sequence). This CDR3 comprises 15 residues. The CDR3 DNA follows: TGTGCCAGTCGAAGGGACAGGTGGGGCAATCAGCCCCAGCATTTT. Its translation: CASRRDRWGNQPQHF.

As concerns this clonotype: At one end, the junction sequence differs from germline, possibly due to a read error. This chain's CDR3 is CATSREMNTEVFF. In DNA, the CDR3 is TGTGCCACCAGCAGAGAGATGAACACTGAAGTTTTCTTT. The gene calls are TRBV15 and TRBJ1-1, with D hard to call. In germline, CDR1 is LNHNV, CDR2 YYDKDF (reference sequence). The CDR3 has 13 residues. The variable domain in full, completed from reference TRBV15 and TRBJ1-1, reads DAMVIQNPRYQVTQFGKPVTLSCSQTLNHNVMYWYQQKSSQAPKLLFHYYDKDFNNEADTPDNFQSRRPNTSFCFLDIRSPGLGDTAMYLCATSREMNTEVFFGQGTRLTVV.

This clonotype was seen repeatedly, ten times or more. The gene calls are TRBV12-5 and TRBJ1-1, with D possibly matching TRBD1 (6 bases). The V end lost 1 base, the J end lost 4 bases, and 10 bases lay between the germline ends. Germline V gene data show CDR1 as LGHNT and CDR2 as FRNRAP. The CDR3 has 14 residues. Here the CDR3 DNA reads TGTGCTAGTGGTTTGGACAGGGCGGCCACTGAAGCTTTCTTT. It specifies CASGLDRAATEAFF.

There are many counts of this clonotype. V and J are TRBV6-1 and TRBJ1-2, with D hard to call. Germline-derived CDR1 and CDR2 are MNHNS and SASEGT. The CDR3 has 15 residues. V shed 5 bases and J shed 4 bases, with 17 bases lying between them. This CDR3 reads CASSPFPGKGYGYTF. The CDR3 DNA reads as TGTGCCAGCAGTCCGTTCCCGGGGAAGGGCTATGGCTACACCTTC.

This chain links TRBV10-3 with TRBJ2-3; D not certain. This CDR3 spans 12 amino acids. V was cut by 10 bases and J by 5 bases, with 13 bases left in between. Germline assignment: CDR1 ENHRY and CDR2 SYGVKD. The CDR3 is CATRWGEDTQYF. CDR3 bases: TGTGCCACCAGGTGGGGTGAAGATACGCAGTATTTT.

This clonotype was observed at least ten times. This chain uses TRBV6-1 with TRBJ1-3, with D uncertain. Germline CDR1 and CDR2: MNHNS and SASEGT. Deletions cut 6 bases from V and 0 bases from J, with 15 bases between. The CDR3 runs to 16 residues. The chain's CDR3 is CASSRSLGNSGNTIYF. CDR3 nucleotides: TGTGCCAGCAGCCGCTCACTTGGGAACTCTGGAAACACCATATATTTT.

This clonotype has ten or more counts. The chain carries TRBV7-2 and TRBJ2-5; D possibly corresponds to TRBD1 (6 bases). Trimming took off 5 bases at V and 5 bases at J, with 21 bases between the two ends. The CDR3 length is 16 residues. Germline CDR1 reads SGHTA; CDR2 reads FQGNSA. CDR3 amino acids: CASSRQGLASGETQYF. In nucleotides, the CDR3 is TGTGCCAGCAGCCGCCAGGGGCTAGCTTCAGGCGAGACCCAGTACTTC.

In its sample, this clonotype was seen a few times. This chain links TRBV6-5 with TRBJ2-5; TRBD1 aligns across 8 bases. Germline trimming cut 1 base from V and 4 bases from J; bases unmatched to any gene: 8. The CDR3 sequence is 16 residues long. CDR1 MNHEY and CDR2 SVGAGI come from the germline V gene. CDR3 in DNA: TGTGCCAGCAGTTACTATGGCAGGGGGCTGGTAGAGACCCAGTACTTC. Translating it yields CASSYYGRGLVETQYF.